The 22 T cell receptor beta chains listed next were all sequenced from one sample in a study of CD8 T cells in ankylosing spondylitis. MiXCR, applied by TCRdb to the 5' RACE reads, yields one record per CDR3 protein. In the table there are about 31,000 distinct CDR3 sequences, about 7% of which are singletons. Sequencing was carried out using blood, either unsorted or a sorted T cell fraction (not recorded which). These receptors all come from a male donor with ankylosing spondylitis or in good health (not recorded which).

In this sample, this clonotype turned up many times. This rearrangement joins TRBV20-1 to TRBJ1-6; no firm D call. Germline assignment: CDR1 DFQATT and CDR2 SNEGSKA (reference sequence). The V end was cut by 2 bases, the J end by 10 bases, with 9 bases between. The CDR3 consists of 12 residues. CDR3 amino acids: CSARFGGSPLHF. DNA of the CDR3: TGCAGTGCTAGATTTGGTGGGTCACCCCTCCACTTT.

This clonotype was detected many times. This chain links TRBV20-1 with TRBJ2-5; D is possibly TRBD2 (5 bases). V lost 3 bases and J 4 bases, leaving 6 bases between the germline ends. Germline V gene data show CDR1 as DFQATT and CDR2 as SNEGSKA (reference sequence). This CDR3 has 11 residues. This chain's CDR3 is CSASGGETQYF. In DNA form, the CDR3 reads TGCAGTGCTAGTGGAGGAGAGACCCAGTACTTC.

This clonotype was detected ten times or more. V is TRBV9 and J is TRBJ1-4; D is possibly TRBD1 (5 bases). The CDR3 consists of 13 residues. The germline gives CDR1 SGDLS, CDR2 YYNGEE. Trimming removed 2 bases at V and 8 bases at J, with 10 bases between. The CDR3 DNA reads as TGTGCCAGCAGCGTTAGTGGGGGAGAAAAACTGTTTTTT. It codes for CASSVSGGEKLFF.

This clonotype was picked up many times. The CDR3 DNA is TGTGCCAGCAGTTTAGGGCTCAAGCGGGGTTCCTACAATGAGCAGTTCTTC. Residues: CASSLGLKRGSYNEQFF. The V gene is TRBV12-3 or TRBV12-4, the J gene TRBJ2-1; 7 bases match TRBD2. This CDR3 contains 17 residues. Losses at the gene ends were 1 base for V and 1 base for J; bases not matched to a gene: 7.

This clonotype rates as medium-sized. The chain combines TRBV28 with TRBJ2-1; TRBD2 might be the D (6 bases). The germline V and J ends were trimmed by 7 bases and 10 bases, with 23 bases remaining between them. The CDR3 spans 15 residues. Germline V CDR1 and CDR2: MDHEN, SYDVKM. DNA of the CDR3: TGTGCCAGCACGAAGGTGGGAGGAAAGAGAGGCGAGCAGTTCTTC. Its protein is CASTKVGGKRGEQFF.

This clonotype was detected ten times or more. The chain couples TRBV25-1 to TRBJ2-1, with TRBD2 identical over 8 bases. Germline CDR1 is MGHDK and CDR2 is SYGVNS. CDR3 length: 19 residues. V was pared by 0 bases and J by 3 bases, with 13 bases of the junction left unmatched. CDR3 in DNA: TGTGCCAGCAGTGAATATACAGGGAGCGGGAGTACTTTCTACAATGAGCAGTTCTTC. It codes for CASSEYTGSGSTFYNEQFF.

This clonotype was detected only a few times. CDR3 amino acids: CASRDTSSTDTQYF. The DNA for the CDR3 is TGTGCCAGCAGGGATACTTCTAGCACAGATACGCAGTATTTT. The rearrangement links TRBV6-5 to TRBJ2-3; D ambiguous. This CDR3 region has 14 residues. Germline CDR1 is MNHEY and CDR2 is SVGAGI. V lost 6 bases to trimming and J lost 0 bases, with 10 bases between them.

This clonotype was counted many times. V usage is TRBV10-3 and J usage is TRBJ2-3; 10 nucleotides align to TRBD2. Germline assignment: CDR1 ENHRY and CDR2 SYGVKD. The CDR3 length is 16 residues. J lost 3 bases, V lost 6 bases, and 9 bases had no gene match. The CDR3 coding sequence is TGTGCCATCAGGGACGCCGGGACTAGCGAAACAGATACGCAGTATTTT. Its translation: CAIRDAGTSETDTQYF.

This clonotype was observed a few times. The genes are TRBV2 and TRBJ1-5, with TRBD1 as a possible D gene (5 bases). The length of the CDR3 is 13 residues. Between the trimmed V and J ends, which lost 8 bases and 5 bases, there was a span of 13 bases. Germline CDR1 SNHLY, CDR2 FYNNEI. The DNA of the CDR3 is TGTGCCAGCGGGGGAGGATTTGATCAGCCCCAGCATTTT. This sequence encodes CASGGGFDQPQHF.

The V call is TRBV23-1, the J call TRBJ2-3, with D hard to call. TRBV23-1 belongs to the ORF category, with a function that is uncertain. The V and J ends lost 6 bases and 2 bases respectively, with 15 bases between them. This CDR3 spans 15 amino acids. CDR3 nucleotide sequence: TGCGCCAGCAGAGCTACACCGACGGTCACAGATACGCAGTATTTT. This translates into CASRATPTVTDTQYF.

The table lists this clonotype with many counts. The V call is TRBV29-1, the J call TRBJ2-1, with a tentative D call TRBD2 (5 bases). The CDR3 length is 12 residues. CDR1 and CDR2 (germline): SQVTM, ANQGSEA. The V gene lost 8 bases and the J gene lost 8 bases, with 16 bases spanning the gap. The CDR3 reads CSLGRGPDEQFF. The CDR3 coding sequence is TGCAGCTTAGGGCGAGGGCCCGATGAGCAGTTCTTC.

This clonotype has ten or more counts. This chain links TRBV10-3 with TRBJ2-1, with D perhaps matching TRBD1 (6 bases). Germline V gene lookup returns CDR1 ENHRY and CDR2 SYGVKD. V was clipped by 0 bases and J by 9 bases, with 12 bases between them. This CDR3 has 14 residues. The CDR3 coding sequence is TGTGCCATCAGTGAGTCGCCAGGGGAAGGTGAGCAGTTCTTC. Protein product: CAISESPGEGEQFF.

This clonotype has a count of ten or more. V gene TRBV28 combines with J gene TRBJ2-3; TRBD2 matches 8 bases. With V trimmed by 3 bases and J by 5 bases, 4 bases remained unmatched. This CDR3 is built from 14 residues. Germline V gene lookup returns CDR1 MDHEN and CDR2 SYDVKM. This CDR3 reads CASSFVAGGDTQYF. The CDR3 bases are TGTGCCAGCAGTTTTGTTGCGGGGGGAGATACGCAGTATTTT.

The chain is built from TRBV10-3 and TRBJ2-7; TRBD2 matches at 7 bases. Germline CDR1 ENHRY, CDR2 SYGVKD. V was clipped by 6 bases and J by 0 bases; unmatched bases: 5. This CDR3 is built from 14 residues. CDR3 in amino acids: CAIRGGGGSYEQYF. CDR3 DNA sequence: TGTGCCATCAGGGGCGGGGGTGGCTCCTACGAGCAGTACTTC.

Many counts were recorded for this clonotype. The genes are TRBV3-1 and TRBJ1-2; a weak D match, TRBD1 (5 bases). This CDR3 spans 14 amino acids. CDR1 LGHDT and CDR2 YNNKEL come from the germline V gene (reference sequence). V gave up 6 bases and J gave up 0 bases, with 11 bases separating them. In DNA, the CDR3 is TGTGCCAGCAGAGTTCAGGGCTCTAACTATGGCTACACCTTC. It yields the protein CASRVQGSNYGYTF.

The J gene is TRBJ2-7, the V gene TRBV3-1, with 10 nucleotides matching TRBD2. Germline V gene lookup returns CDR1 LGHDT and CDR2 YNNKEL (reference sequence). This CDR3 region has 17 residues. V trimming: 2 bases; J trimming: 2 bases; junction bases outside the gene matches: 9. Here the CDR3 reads CASSQSWGTSVAYEQYF. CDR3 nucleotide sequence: TGTGCCAGCAGCCAATCGTGGGGGACTAGCGTAGCCTACGAGCAGTACTTC.

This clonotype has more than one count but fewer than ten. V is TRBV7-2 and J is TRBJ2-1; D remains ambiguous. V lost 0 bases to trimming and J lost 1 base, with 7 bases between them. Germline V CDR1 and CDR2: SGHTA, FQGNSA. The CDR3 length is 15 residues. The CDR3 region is CASSLAIGSYNEQFF. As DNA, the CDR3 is TGTGCCAGCAGCTTAGCGATAGGATCCTACAATGAGCAGTTCTTC. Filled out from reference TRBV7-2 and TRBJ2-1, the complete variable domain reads GAGVSQSPSNKVTEKGKDVELRCDPISGHTALYWYRQSLGQGLEFLIYFQGNSAPDKSGLPSDRFSAERTGGSVSTLTIQRTQQEDSAVYLCASSLAIGSYNEQFFGPGTRLTVL.

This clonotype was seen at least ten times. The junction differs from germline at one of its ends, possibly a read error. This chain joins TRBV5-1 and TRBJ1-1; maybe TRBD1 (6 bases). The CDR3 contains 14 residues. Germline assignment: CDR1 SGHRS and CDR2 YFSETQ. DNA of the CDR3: TGCGCCAGCACCCCAGGGGAAAATATCGGCCCCACAACCTTT. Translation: CASTPGENIGPTTF.

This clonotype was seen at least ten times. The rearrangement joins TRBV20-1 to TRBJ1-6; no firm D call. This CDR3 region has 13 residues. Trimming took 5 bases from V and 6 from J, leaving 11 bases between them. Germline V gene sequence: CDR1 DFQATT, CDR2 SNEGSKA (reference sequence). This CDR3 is CSAEGPPNSPLHF. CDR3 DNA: TGCAGTGCTGAAGGGCCCCCTAATTCACCCCTCCACTTT.

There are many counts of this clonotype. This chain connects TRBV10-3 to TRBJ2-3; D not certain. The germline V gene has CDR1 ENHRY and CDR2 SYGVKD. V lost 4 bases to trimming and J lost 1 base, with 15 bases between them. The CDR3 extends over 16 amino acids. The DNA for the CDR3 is TGTGCCATCAGTGCTCTTACGGGCGGACGCACAGATACGCAGTATTTT. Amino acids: CAISALTGGRTDTQYF.

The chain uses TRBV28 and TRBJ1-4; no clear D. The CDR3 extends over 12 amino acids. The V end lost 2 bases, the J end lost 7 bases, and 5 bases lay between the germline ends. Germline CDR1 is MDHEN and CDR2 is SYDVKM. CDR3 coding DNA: TGTGCCAGCAGTTTAATTCGTGAAAAACTGTTTTTT. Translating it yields CASSLIREKLFF. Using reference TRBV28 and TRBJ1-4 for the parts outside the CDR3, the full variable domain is DVKVTQSSRYLVKRTGEKVFLECVQDMDHENMFWYRQDPGLGLRLIYFSYDVKMKEKGDIPEGYSVSREKKERFSLILESASTNQTSMYLCASSLIREKLFFGSGTQLSVL.

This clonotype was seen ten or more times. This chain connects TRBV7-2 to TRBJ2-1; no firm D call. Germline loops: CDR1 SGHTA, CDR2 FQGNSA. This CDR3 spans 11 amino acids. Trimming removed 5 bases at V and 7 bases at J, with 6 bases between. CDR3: CASSPSNEQFF. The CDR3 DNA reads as TGTGCCAGCAGCCCTAGTAATGAGCAGTTCTTC.